This T cell receptor beta chain was captured in a study of OX40 agonist ivuxolimab in advanced cancers. About the research overall: Treatment received earlier with anti-PD-1, anti-PD-L1 or anti-CTLA-4 agents was allowed, and approximately 44% had some.

With V trimmed by 1 base and J by 10 bases, 11 bases remained unmatched. The CDR3 covers 16 residues. Germline assignment: CDR1 WNHNN and CDR2 SYGVQD (reference sequence). Measured with immunoSEQ multiplex PCR; TCRdb has only the in-frame clones, and not every one. The sample lists about 62,000 clones; approximately 79% were seen once. Study-level findings and limits: At doses 0.1 to 3.0 mg/kg, CD4+ and CD8+ clones expanded.

This clone was seen only a few times. Its antigen is still unknown. A history of autoimmune disease or systemic immunosuppression excluded patients. The sequence came from an adult with an advanced solid tumor such as melanoma, head and neck, liver or kidney cancer. The source material was CD4+ or CD8+ T cells sorted from blood, sampled in a trial of the OX40 agonist ivuxolimab. The chain combines TRBV10-1 with TRBJ2-1; 9 bases match TRBD2. CDR3 region: CASSELVYPSGEEQFF. CDR3 nucleotide sequence: TGCGCCAGCAGTGAGTTAGTTTACCCTAGCGGGGAAGAGCAGTTCTTC.